The following is a T cell receptor beta chain sequence with its context. Its specificity is not known. Those donating, healthy Caucasian individuals from Russia, were aged about 6 to 95. This CDR3 comprises 15 residues. V lost 5 bases and J 3 bases, leaving 17 bases between the germline ends. CDR1 and CDR2 (germline): MDHEN, SYDVKM. This sample is drawn from a study of blood T cells in healthy people across ages. A sample-barcoded 5' primer and a J-beta primer mix were used in a second PCR of about 7 to 12 cycles. TCRdb analysed the 5' RACE reads with MiXCR anew, one entry per CDR3 protein. The sample carries hundreds of thousands of distinct CDR3 sequences, approximately 52% recorded once. Points from the study as a whole: A strong correlation was found between TCR beta diversity and the percentage of naive T cells.

Sequencing was done on a sample of blood. J is TRBJ2-7 and V is TRBV28, with D possibly matching TRBD2 (5 bases). The source of this sequence is a woman older than 75 in good health. The CDR3 nucleotides are TGTGCCAGCAGTCTTCCCTCGCGGGTAGGCTACGAGCAGTACTTC. Amino acids: CASSLPSRVGYEQYF.